The rows below give T cell receptor beta chains drawn from one sample of a study of blood T cells in healthy people across ages. From the 5' RACE reads, TCRdb called clonotypes with MiXCR, one entry per CDR3 protein. The sample contains more than 1 million distinct CDR3 sequences, less than 50% of which appear only once. Source material: blood. These receptors all come from an older woman in good health. Both conserved end residues are part of each CDR3.

v_call,j_call,cdr3_aa
TRBV20-1,TRBJ2-7,CSATPAGGRSEQYF
TRBV20-1,-,CSATSLAGGETQYF
TRBV5-1,TRBJ2-2,CASSLFAGVGARANTGELFF
TRBV2,TRBJ2-7,CASRALGDNFYEQYF
TRBV6-5,TRBJ2-1,CASSGTPTMMQFF
TRBV29-1,TRBJ1-5,CSVVQGSNQPQHF
TRBV15,TRBJ1-1,CATSRDLIGAGNTEAFF
TRBV9,TRBJ1-1,CASSMQTGVNTEAFF
TRBV20-1,TRBJ2-7,CSAKGQGDEQYF
TRBV30,TRBJ2-1,CAWQTSGRRNEQFF
TRBV20-1,TRBJ2-5,CSAKRGYQETQYF
TRBV24-1,TRBJ2-1,CATRDRATSEQFF
TRBV20-1,TRBJ2-7,CSPWRLSSYEQYF
TRBV5-1,TRBJ1-2,CASSLESPNYGYTF
TRBV5-1,-,CARSRPLGQTSYEQYF
TRBV4-3,TRBJ1-1,CASSHPGRGTEAFF